The next 16 T cell receptor beta chains were all read from a single sample in a study of blood T cell repertoires in COVID-19. Sequencing used immunoSEQ multiplex PCR; TCRdb keeps in-frame clones, though not all of them. The sample has some 300,000 clones; approximately 89% are singletons. Sequencing was performed on PBMCs or T cells enriched from blood (not recorded which). These receptors were obtained from a woman aged 50 to 60 who had been exposed to COVID-19.

This chain joins TRBV18 and TRBJ2-2, with TRBD2 matching over 10 bases. V was clipped by 3 bases and J by 5 bases; unmatched bases: 6. Germline lookup yields CDR1 KGHSH and CDR2 LQKENI. This CDR3 is built from 16 residues. CDR3 region: CASSPGLAHLTGELFF. CDR3 nucleotide sequence: TGTGCCAGCTCACCGGGACTAGCGCATCTAACCGGGGAGCTGTTTTTT.

The chain employs TRBV15 and TRBJ1-6; TRBD1 matches 8 bases. Unmatched junction bases numbered 5, after V lost 3 bases and J lost 7 bases. The CDR3 has 15 residues. Germline loops: CDR1 LNHNV, CDR2 YYDKDF (reference sequence). DNA of the CDR3: TGTGCCACCAGCAGCTGGACAGGGAACAATTCACCCCTCCACTTT. Its protein is CATSSWTGNNSPLHF.

This clone was recorded once. This rearrangement joins TRBV29-1 to TRBJ2-2; D might be TRBD2 (6 bases). The V gene's germline CDR1 is SQVTM and CDR2 ANQGSEA. V was cut by 4 bases and J by 7 bases, with 13 bases left in between. There are 13 residues in the CDR3. DNA of the CDR3: TGCAGCGTTGCGGCAGGCGGGGTCGGGGAGCTGTTTTTT. It is translated as CSVAAGGVGELFF.

The V and J genes are TRBV27 and TRBJ2-2; the match to TRBD2 covers 12 bases. The germline CDR1 and CDR2 sequences are MNHEY and SMNVEV (reference sequence). The J segment lost 5 bases and the V segment lost 8 bases, leaving 6 bases of the junction unmatched. This CDR3 contains 15 residues. Here the CDR3 DNA reads TGTGCCAGCTTAGGACTAGCGGGGTGGACCGGGGAGCTGTTTTTT. Protein sequence: CASLGLAGWTGELFF.

CDR3 in amino acids: CASSVRTGEGTEAFF. CDR3 nucleotide sequence: TGTGCCAGCTCAGTCCGGACAGGGGAGGGGACTGAAGCTTTCTTT. The chain carries TRBV18 and TRBJ1-1, with TRBD1 identical over 9 bases. The germline gives CDR1 KGHSH, CDR2 LQKENI. CDR3 length equals 15 residues. Trimming at V came to 5 bases and at J to 5 bases, leaving 9 bases not matched to a gene.

This sequence joins TRBV19 and TRBJ2-7; TRBD1 matches at 9 bases. Germline V lookup: CDR1 LNHDA, CDR2 SQIVND (reference sequence). The CDR3 extends over 14 amino acids. V gave up 3 bases and J gave up 2 bases; unmatched junction bases: 2. The CDR3: CASSMGTGPYEQYF. The CDR3, as DNA: TGTGCCAGTAGTATGGGGACAGGGCCCTACGAGCAGTACTTC.

The chain joins TRBV7-9 to TRBJ1-4, with a weak D call TRBD1 (6 bases). The CDR3 totals 14 residues. In germline, CDR1 is SEHNR, CDR2 FQNEAQ (reference sequence). The V and J ends lost 3 bases and 7 bases respectively, with 12 bases between them. CDR3 sequence reads: CASSFGQLREKLFF. In DNA form, the CDR3 reads TGTGCCAGCAGCTTCGGACAGTTACGTGAAAAACTGTTTTTT. The full variable domain, rest sourced from reference TRBV7-9 and TRBJ1-4, is DTGVSQNPRHKITKRGQNVTFRCDPISEHNRLYWYRQTLGQGPEFLTYFQNEAQLEKSRLLSDRFSAERPKGSFSTLEIQRTEQGDSAMYLCASSFGQLREKLFFGSGTQLSVL.

J is TRBJ2-3 and V is TRBV7-2; 8 bases are shared with TRBD2. The ends lost 5 bases at V and 6 bases at J; junction bases unmatched: 4. The germline V gene encodes CDR1 SGHTA and CDR2 FQGNSA. This CDR3 has 13 residues. The CDR3 region is CASSIGLADTQYF. CDR3 nucleotide sequence: TGTGCCAGCAGCATCGGACTAGCCGATACGCAGTATTTT.

J is TRBJ2-7 and V is TRBV4-1; TRBD2 matches at 7 bases. The germline CDR1 and CDR2 sequences are MGHRA and YSYEKL. The CDR3 is made up of 15 amino acids. V lost 0 bases, J lost 4 bases, and 6 bases stayed unmatched. The CDR3 reads CASSQDGGGNYEQYF. The CDR3 nucleotides read TGCGCCAGCAGCCAAGATGGCGGGGGAAATTACGAGCAGTACTTC.

The rearrangement uses TRBV2 and TRBJ1-6, with D hard to call. Per the germline V gene, CDR1 is SNHLY and CDR2 is FYNNEI. V lost 1 base to trimming and J lost 7 bases, with 11 bases between them. The CDR3 runs to 15 residues. The CDR3 loop reads CASSEEGGFNSPLHF. In nucleotides, the CDR3 is TGTGCCAGCAGTGAAGAGGGAGGGTTCAATTCACCCCTCCACTTT. The variable domain in full, with the rest retrieved from reference TRBV2 and TRBJ1-6, is EPEVTQTPSHQVTQMGQEVILRCVPISNHLYFYWYRQILGQKVEFLVSFYNNEISEKSEIFDDQFSVERPDGSNFTLKIRSTKLEDSAMYFCASSEEGGFNSPLHFGNGTRLTVT.

The rearrangement uses TRBV19 and TRBJ2-5; possibly TRBD2 for D (6 bases). V dropped 5 bases and J dropped 4 bases, with 11 bases sitting between them. This CDR3 spans 13 amino acids. Germline CDR1 and CDR2: LNHDA and SQIVND (reference sequence). CDR3 protein: CASSLLGGETQYF. In nucleotides, the CDR3 is TGTGCCAGTAGTTTATTGGGGGGAGAGACCCAGTACTTC.

The chain combines TRBV5-1 with TRBJ1-1, with 12 bases identical to TRBD1. The CDR3 loop spans 14 amino acids. Germline V CDR1 and CDR2: SGHRS, YFSETQ. Trimming took 0 bases from V and 10 from J; bases not matched to a gene: 4. CDR3 sequence reads: CASSLGDRGPAAFF. For the CDR3, the DNA is TGCGCCAGCAGCTTGGGGGACAGGGGGCCGGCAGCTTTCTTT.

V is TRBV27 and J is TRBJ2-1; a possible D gene is TRBD2 (5 bases). With 6 bases removed from V and 6 bases from J, the gap between germline ends came to 12 bases. The V gene's germline CDR1 is MNHEY and CDR2 SMNVEV (reference sequence). The CDR3 is 13 residues long. The CDR3 coding sequence is TGTGCCAGCAGGGCGGGTCCCTCCAATGAGCAGTTCTTC. It encodes CASRAGPSNEQFF.

This chain connects TRBV5-1 to TRBJ2-7, with 8 bases aligning to TRBD1. The junction had 10 bases not matched to a gene; V was cut back by 4 bases and J by 4 bases. Germline CDR1 reads SGHRS; CDR2 reads YFSETQ. CDR3 length: 15 amino acids. The chain's CDR3 is CASSPVDRVDYEQYF. The CDR3 DNA follows: TGCGCCAGCAGCCCCGTGGACAGGGTCGATTACGAGCAGTACTTC.

This sequence joins TRBV7-2 and TRBJ2-7, with D hard to call. Germline loops: CDR1 SGHTA, CDR2 FQGNSA. The CDR3 sequence is 11 residues long. Trimming pared 4 bases from V and 3 bases from J, leaving 4 bases between. The CDR3 sequence: CASSSNYEQYF. The CDR3 bases are TGTGCCAGCAGCTCAAACTACGAGCAGTACTTC. The variable domain in full, completed from reference TRBV7-2 and TRBJ2-7, reads GAGVSQSPSNKVTEKGKDVELRCDPISGHTALYWYRQSLGQGLEFLIYFQGNSAPDKSGLPSDRFSAERTGGSVSTLTIQRTQQEDSAVYLCASSSNYEQYFGPGTRLTVT.

This clone has only one observation. The chain combines TRBV28 with TRBJ2-1; 7 bases match TRBD1. The trim removed 2 bases at V and 3 bases at J, leaving 4 bases unmatched. In germline, CDR1 is MDHEN, CDR2 SYDVKM. The CDR3 runs 15 residues. This CDR3 reads CASSLRQGSYNEQFF. The DNA for the CDR3 is TGTGCCAGCAGTTTACGACAGGGAAGCTACAATGAGCAGTTCTTC.